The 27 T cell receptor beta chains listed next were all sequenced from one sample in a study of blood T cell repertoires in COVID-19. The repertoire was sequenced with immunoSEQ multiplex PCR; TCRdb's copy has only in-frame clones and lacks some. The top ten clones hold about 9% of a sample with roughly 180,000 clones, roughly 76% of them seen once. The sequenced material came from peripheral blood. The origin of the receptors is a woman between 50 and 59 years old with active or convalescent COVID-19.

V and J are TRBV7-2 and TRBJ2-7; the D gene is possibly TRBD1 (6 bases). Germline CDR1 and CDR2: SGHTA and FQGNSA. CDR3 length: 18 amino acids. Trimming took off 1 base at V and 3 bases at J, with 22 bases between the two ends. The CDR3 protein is CASSLVVGWQGRLYEQYF. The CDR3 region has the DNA TGTGCCAGCAGCTTAGTGGTAGGGTGGCAGGGGCGACTCTACGAGCAGTACTTC.

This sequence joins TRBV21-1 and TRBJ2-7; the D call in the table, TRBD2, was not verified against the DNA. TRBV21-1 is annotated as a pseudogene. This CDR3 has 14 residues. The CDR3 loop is CASSKAAGRYEQYF. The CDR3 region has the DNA TGTGCCAGCAGCAAAGCGGCGGGGAGGTACGAGCAGTACTTC.

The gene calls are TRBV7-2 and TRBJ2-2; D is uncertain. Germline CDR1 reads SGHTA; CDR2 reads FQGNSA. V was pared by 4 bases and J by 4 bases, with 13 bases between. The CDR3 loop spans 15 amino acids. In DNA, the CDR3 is TGTGCCAGCAGCTCCCGACCTCGAGGCACCGGGGAGCTGTTTTTT. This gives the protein CASSSRPRGTGELFF.

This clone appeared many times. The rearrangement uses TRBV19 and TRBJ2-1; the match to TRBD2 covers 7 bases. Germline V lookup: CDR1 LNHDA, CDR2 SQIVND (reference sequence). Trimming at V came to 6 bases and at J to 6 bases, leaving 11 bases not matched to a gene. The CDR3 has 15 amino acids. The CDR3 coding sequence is TGTGCCAGTAGGAGGGAGGGATTCATCTCCAATGAGCAGTTCTTC. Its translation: CASRREGFISNEQFF.

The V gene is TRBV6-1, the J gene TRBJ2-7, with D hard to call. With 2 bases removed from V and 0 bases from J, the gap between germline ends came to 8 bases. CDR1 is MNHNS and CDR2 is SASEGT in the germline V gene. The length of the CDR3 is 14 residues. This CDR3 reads CASSEWQYSYEQYF. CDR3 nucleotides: TGTGCCAGCAGTGAATGGCAGTACTCCTACGAGCAGTACTTC.

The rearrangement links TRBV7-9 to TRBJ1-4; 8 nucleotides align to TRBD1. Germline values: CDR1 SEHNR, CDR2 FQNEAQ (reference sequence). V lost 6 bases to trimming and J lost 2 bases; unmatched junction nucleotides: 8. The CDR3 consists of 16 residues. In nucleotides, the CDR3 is TGTGCCAGCAGTCCCTCCGGGACAGGCACTAATGAAAAACTGTTTTTT. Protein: CASSPSGTGTNEKLFF. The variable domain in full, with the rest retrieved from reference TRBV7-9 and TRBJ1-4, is DTGVSQNPRHKITKRGQNVTFRCDPISEHNRLYWYRQTLGQGPEFLTYFQNEAQLEKSRLLSDRFSAERPKGSFSTLEIQRTEQGDSAMYLCASSPSGTGTNEKLFFGSGTQLSVL.

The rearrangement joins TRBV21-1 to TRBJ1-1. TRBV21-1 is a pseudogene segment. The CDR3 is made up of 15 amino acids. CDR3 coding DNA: TGTGCCAGCAACCGTGTATGGAGGGTGAACACTGAAGCTTTCTTT. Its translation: CASNRVWRVNTEAFF.

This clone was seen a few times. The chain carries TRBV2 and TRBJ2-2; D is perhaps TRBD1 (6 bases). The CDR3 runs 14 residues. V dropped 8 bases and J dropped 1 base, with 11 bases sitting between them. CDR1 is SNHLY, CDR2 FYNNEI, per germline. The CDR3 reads CASRWTENTGELFF. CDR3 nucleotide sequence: TGTGCCAGCCGTTGGACAGAGAACACCGGGGAGCTGTTTTTT.

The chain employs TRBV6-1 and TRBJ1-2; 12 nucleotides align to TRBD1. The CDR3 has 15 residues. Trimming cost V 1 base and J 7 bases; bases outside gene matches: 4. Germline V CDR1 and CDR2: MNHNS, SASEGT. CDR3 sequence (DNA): TGTGCCAGCAGTGAAGAATGGGACAGGGGGCTTGGCTACACCTTC. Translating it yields CASSEEWDRGLGYTF.

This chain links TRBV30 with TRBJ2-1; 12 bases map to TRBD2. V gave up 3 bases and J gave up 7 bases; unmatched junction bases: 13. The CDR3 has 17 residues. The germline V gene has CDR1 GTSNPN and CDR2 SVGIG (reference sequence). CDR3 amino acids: CAWRPSSGRAKSNEQFF. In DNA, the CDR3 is TGTGCCTGGAGGCCCTCTAGCGGGAGGGCCAAGAGTAATGAGCAGTTCTTC.

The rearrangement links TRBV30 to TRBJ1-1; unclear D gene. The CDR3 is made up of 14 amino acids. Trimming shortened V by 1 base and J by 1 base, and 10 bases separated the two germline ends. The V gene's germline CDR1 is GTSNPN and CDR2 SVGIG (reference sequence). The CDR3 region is CAWSGVMKNTEAFF. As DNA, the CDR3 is TGTGCCTGGAGTGGAGTTATGAAGAACACTGAAGCTTTCTTT.

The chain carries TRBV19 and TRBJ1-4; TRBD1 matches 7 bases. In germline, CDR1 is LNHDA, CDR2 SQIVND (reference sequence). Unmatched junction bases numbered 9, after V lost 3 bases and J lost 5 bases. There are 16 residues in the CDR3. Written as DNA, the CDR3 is TGTGCCAGTAGTATCCGAATGACAGGGATAAATGAAAAACTGTTTTTT. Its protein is CASSIRMTGINEKLFF.

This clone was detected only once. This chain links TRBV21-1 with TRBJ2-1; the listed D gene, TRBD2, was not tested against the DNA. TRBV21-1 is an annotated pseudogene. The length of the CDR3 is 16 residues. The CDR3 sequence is CASSIRLAEHYNEQFF. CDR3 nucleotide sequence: TGTGCCAGCAGCATTCGACTAGCGGAACATTACAATGAGCAGTTCTTC.

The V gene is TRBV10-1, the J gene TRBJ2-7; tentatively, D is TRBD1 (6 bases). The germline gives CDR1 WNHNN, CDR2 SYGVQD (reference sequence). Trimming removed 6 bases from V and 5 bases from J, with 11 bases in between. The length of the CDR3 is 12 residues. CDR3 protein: CASRTTGNEQYF. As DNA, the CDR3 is TGCGCCAGCAGGACCACAGGGAACGAGCAGTACTTC.

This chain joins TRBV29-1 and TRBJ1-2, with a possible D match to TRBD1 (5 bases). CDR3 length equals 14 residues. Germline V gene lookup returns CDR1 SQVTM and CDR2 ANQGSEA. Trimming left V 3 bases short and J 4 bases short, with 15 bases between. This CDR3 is CSVDNSGASYGYTF. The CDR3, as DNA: TGCAGCGTTGATAACAGTGGGGCGAGCTATGGCTACACCTTC.

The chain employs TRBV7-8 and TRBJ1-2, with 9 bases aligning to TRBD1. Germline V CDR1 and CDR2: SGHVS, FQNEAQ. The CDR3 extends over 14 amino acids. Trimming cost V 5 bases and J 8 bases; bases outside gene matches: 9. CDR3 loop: CASSPQDRGGGYTF. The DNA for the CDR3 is TGTGCCAGCAGCCCCCAGGACAGGGGCGGAGGCTACACCTTC.

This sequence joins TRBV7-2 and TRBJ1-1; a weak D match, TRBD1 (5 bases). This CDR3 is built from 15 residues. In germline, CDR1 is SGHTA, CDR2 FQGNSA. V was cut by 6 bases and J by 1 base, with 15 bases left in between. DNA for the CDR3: TGTGCCAGCAGAACCACCCCAGGGCAGAACACTGAAGCTTTCTTT. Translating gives CASRTTPGQNTEAFF.

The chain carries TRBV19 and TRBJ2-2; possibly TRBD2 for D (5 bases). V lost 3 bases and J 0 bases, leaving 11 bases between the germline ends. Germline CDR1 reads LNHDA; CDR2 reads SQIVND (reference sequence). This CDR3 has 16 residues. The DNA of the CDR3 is TGTGCCAGTAGTATGTGGGGAGCTTCGAACACCGGGGAGCTGTTTTTT. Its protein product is CASSMWGASNTGELFF.

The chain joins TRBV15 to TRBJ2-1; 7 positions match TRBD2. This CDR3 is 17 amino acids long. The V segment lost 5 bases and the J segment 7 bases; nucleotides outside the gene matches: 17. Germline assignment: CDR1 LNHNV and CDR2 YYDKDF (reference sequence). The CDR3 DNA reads TGTGCCACCAGCTCCCAGTCGGGGGGAATTGAGGGAAATGAGCAGTTCTTC. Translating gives CATSSQSGGIEGNEQFF.

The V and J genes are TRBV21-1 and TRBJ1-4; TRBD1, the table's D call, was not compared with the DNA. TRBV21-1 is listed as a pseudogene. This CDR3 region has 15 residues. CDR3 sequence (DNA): TGTGCCAGCAGGAGGGACAGCTCAACTAATGAAAAACTGTTTTTT. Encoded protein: CASRRDSSTNEKLFF.

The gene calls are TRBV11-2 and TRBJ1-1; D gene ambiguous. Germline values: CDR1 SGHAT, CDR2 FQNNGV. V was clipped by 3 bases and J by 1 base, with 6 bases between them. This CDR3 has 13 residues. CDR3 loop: CASSFTGNTEAFF. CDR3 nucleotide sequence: TGTGCCAGCAGCTTTACTGGGAACACTGAAGCTTTCTTT.

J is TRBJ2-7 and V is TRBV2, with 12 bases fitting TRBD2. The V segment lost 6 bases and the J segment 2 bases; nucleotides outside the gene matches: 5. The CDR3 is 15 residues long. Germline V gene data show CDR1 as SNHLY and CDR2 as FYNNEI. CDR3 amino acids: CASRQTSGGAYEQYF. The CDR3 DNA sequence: TGTGCCAGCAGGCAGACTAGCGGGGGAGCCTACGAGCAGTACTTC.

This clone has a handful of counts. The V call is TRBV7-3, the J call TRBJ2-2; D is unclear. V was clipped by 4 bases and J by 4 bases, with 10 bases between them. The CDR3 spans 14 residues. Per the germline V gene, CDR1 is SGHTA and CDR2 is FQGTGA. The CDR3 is CASSSSLVTGELFF. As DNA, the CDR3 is TGTGCCAGCAGCTCCTCCTTAGTCACCGGGGAGCTGTTTTTT.

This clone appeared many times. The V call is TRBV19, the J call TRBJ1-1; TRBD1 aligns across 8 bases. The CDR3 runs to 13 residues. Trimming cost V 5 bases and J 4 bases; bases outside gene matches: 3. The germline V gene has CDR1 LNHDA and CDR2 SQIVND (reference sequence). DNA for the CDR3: TGTGCCAGTAGTCAGGGGGCGAGCACTGAAGCTTTCTTT. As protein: CASSQGASTEAFF.

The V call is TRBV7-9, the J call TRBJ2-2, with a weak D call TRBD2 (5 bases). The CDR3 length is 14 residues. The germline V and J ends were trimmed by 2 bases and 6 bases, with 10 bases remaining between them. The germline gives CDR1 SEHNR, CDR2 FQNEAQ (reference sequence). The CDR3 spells CASSLIAQAGELFF. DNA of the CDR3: TGTGCCAGCAGCTTAATAGCGCAAGCCGGGGAGCTGTTTTTT.

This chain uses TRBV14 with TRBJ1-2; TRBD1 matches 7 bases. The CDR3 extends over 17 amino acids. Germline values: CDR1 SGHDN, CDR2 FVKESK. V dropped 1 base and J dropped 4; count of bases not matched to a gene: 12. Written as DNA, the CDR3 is TGTGCCAGCAGCCAAGGGGACAGTCACCTGGCGGCCTATGGCTACACCTTC. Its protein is CASSQGDSHLAAYGYTF.

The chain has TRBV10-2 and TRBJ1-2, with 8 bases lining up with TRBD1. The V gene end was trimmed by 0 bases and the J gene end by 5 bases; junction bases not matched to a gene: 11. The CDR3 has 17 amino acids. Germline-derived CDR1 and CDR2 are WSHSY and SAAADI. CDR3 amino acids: CASSESRTGIPTYGYTF. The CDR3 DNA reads TGCGCCAGCAGTGAGTCGAGGACAGGGATCCCTACTTATGGCTACACCTTC.